This T cell receptor beta chain emerged from a study of neurological immune-mediated disorders. Study-level findings and limits: TCR clonal expansion peaked in HTLV-1-associated myelopathy patients and was lowest in multiple sclerosis patients.

CD4+ or CD8+ T cells at a count of 800,000 to 1,000,000 served as input for the sorted libraries. From germline, CDR1 is SGHTA and CDR2 FQGNSA. The CDR3 covers 17 residues. V was trimmed by 1 base and J by 3 bases, leaving 18 bases between them. TCRdb reanalysed the 5' RACE reads using MiXCR and keeps one entry per CDR3 protein. The top ten clones hold approximately 2% of a sample with tens of thousands of distinct CDR3 sequences, about 4.2% of them seen once. Concerning this clonotype itself: What it binds is unknown.

The sample taken for sequencing was CD4+ T cells from blood. This clonotype was sampled from a woman aged 40-49 years with multiple sclerosis. V gene TRBV7-2 combines with J gene TRBJ1-1; D unclear. This chain's CDR3 is CASSLVGGRRRYTEAFF. In DNA form, the CDR3 reads TGTGCCAGCAGCTTAGTCGGCGGGCGGAGACGATACACTGAAGCTTTCTTT. The full variable domain, its missing parts supplied by reference TRBV7-2 and TRBJ1-1, is GAGVSQSPSNKVTEKGKDVELRCDPISGHTALYWYRQSLGQGLEFLIYFQGNSAPDKSGLPSDRFSAERTGGSVSTLTIQRTQQEDSAVYLCASSLVGGRRRYTEAFFGQGTRLTVV.